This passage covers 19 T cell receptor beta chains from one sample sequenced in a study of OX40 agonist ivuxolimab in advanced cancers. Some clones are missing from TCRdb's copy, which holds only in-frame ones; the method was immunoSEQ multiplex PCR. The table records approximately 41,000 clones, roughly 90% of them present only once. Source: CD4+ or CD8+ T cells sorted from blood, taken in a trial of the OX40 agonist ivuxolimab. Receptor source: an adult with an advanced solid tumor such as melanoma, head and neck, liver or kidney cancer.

The chain's CDR3 is CASSLGPGTYEQYF. The CDR3 DNA sequence: TGTGCCAGCAGCTTAGGTCCAGGGACCTACGAGCAGTACTTC. This rearrangement joins TRBV7-2 to TRBJ2-7; TRBD1 is a possible D gene (5 bases). Germline lookup yields CDR1 SGHTA and CDR2 FQGNSA. V lost 1 base and J lost 2, with 9 bases in between. The CDR3 contains 14 residues.

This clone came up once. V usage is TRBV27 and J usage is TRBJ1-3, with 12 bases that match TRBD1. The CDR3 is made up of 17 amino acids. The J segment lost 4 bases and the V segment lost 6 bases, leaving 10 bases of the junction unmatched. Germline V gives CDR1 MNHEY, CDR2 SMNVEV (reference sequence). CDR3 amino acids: CASSSWGDRGQGNTIYF. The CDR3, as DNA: TGTGCCAGCAGCTCCTGGGGGGACAGGGGGCAGGGAAACACCATATATTTT.

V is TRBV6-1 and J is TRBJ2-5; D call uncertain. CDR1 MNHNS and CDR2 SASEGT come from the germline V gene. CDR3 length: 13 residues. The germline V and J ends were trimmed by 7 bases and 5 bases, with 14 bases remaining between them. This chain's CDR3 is CASILGSAETQYF. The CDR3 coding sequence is TGTGCCAGCATCTTAGGTTCTGCGGAGACCCAGTACTTC.

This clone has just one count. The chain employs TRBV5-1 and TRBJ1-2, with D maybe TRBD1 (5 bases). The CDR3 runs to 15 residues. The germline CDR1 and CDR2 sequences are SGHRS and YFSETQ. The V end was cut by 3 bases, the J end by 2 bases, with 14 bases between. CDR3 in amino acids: CASSSTALVNYGYTF. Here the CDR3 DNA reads TGCGCCAGCAGCTCGACAGCACTCGTAAACTATGGCTACACCTTC.

CDR3 amino acids: CASSSAHKTYNEQFF. DNA of the CDR3: TGTGCCAGCAGCTCTGCACACAAGACATACAATGAGCAGTTCTTC. The chain has TRBV5-5 and TRBJ2-1; D remains ambiguous. This CDR3 is 15 amino acids long. V was shortened by 3 bases and J by 4 bases, with 14 bases between the two germline ends. CDR1 is SGHKS, CDR2 YYEKEE, per germline (reference sequence). Drawing the rest from reference TRBV5-5 and TRBJ2-1, the complete variable domain is DAGVTQSPTHLIKTRGQQVTLRCSPISGHKSVSWYQQVLGQGPQFIFQYYEKEERGRGNFPDRFSARQFPNYSSELNVNALLLGDSALYLCASSSAHKTYNEQFFGPGTRLTVL.

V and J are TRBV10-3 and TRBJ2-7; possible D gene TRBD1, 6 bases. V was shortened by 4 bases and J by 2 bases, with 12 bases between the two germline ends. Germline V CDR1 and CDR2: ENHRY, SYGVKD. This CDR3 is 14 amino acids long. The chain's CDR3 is CAISADRDTYEQYF. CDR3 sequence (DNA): TGTGCCATCAGTGCAGACCGGGACACCTACGAGCAGTACTTC.

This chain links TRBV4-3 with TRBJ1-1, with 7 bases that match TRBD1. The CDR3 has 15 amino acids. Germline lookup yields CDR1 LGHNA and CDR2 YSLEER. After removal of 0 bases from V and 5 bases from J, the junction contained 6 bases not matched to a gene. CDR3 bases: TGCGCCAGCAGCCAAGAACTGGGCAGGGGGACTGAAGCTTTCTTT. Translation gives CASSQELGRGTEAFF.

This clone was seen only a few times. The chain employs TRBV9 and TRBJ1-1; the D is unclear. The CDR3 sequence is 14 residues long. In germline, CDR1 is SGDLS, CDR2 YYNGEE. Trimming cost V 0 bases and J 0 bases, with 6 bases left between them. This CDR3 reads CASSVGNLNTEAFF. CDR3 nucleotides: TGTGCCAGCAGCGTAGGGAACTTGAACACTGAAGCTTTCTTT.

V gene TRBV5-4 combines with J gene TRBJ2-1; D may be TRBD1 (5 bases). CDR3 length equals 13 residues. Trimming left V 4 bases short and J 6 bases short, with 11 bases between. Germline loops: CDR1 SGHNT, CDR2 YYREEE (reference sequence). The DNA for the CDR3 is TGTGCCAGCAGCACCAGACAGTCCAATGAGCAGTTCTTC. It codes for CASSTRQSNEQFF.

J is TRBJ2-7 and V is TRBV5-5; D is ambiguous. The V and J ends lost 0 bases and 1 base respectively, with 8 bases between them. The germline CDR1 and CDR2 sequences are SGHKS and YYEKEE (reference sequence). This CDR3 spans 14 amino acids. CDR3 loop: CASSLETKSYEQYF. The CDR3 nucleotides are TGTGCCAGCAGCTTGGAAACCAAATCCTACGAGCAGTACTTC.

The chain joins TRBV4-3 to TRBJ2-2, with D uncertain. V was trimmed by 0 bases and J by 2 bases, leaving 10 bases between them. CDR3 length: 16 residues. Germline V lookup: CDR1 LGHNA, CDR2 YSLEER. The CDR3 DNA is TGCGCCAGCAGCCAAGAAAAAGGGTTCAACACCGGGGAGCTGTTTTTT. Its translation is CASSQEKGFNTGELFF.

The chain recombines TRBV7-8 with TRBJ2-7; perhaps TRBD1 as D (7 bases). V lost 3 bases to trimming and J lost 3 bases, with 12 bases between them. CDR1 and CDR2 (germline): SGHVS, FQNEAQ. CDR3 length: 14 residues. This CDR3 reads CASSFAGQHYEQYF. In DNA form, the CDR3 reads TGTGCCAGCAGCTTCGCGGGACAGCACTACGAGCAGTACTTC.

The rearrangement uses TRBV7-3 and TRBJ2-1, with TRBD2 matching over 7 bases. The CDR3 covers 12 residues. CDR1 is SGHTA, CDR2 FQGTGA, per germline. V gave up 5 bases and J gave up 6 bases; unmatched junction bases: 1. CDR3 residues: CASSSGINEQFF. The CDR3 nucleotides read TGTGCCAGCAGCAGCGGGATCAATGAGCAGTTCTTC.

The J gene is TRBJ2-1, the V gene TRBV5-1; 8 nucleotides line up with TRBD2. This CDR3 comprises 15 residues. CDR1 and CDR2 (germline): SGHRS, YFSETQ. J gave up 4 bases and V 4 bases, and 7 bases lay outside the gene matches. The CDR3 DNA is TGCGCCAGCAGCCTAAACGGGGGGGATTACAATGAGCAGTTCTTC. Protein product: CASSLNGGDYNEQFF.

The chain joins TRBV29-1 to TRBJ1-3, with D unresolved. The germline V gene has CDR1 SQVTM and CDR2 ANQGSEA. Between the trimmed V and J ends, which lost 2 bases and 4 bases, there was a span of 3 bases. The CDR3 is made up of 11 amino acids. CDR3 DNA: TGCAGCGTTGAATGGGGAAACACCATATATTTT. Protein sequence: CSVEWGNTIYF.

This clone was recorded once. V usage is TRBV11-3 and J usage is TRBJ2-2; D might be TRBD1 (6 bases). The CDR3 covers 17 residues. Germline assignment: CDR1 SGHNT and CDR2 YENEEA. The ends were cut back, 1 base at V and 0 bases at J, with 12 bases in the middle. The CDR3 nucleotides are TGTGCCAGCAGCTTAGGTCCGGACAGTACGAACACCGGGGAGCTGTTTTTT. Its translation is CASSLGPDSTNTGELFF.

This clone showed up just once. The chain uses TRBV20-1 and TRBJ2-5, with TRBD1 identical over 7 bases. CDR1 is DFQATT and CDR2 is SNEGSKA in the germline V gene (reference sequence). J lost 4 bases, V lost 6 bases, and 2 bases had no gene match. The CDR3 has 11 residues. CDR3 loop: CSAAGGETQYF. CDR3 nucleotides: TGCAGTGCCGCAGGGGGAGAGACCCAGTACTTC.

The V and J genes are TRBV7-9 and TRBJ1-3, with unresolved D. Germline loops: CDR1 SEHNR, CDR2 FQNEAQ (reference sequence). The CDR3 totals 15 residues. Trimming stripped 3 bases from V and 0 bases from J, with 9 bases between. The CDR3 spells CASSFLRGSGNTIYF. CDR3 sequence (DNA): TGTGCCAGCAGCTTTCTGCGGGGCTCTGGAAACACCATATATTTT.

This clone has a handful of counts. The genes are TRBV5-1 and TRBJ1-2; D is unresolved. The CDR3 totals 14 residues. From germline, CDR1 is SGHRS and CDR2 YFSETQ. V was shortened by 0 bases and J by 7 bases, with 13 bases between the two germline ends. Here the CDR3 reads CASSLGRKPPGYTF. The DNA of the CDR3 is TGCGCCAGCAGCTTGGGCAGGAAACCCCCTGGCTACACCTTC.